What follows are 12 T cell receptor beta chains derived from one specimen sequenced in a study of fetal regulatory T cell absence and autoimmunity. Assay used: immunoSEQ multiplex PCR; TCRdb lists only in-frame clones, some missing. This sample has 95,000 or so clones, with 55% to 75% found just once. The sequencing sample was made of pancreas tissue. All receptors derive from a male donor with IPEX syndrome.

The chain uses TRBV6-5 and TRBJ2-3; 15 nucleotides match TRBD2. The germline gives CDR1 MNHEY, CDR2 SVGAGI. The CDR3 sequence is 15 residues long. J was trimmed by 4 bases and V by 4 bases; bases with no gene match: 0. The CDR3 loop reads CASSWTSGRADTQYF. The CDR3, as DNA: TGTGCCAGCAGTTGGACTAGCGGGAGGGCAGATACGCAGTATTTT.

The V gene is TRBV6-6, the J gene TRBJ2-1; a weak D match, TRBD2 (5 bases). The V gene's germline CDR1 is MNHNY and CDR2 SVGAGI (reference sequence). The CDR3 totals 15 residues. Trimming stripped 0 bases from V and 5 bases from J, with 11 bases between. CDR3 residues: CASSYSTRWDNEQFF. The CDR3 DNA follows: TGTGCCAGCAGTTACTCCACTAGGTGGGACAATGAGCAGTTCTTC.

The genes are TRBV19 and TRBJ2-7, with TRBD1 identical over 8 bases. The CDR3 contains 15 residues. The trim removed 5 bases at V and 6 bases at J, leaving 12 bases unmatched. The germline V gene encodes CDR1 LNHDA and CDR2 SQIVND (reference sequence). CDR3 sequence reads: CASSPRQGMGFEQYF. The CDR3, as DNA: TGTGCCAGTAGTCCGCGACAGGGGATGGGCTTCGAGCAGTACTTC.

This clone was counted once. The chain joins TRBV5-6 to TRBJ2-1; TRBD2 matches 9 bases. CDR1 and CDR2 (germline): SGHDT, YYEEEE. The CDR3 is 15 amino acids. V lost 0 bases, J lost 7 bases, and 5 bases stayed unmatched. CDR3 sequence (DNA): TGTGCCAGCAGCTTGGACCGACTAGCGGTGAATGAGCAGTTCTTC. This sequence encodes CASSLDRLAVNEQFF.

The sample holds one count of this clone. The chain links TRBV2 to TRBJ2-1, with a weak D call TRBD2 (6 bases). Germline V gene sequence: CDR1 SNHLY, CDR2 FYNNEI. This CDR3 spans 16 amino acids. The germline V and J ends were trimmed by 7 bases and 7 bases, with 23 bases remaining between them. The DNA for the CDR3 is TGTGCCAGCACTCAATGGGAGGATGATTGGGGGAATGAGCAGTTCTTC. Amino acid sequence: CASTQWEDDWGNEQFF.

The CDR3 reads CATGGADTQYF. The CDR3 DNA is TGTGCCACCGGGGGGGCAGATACGCAGTATTTT. The V gene is TRBV4-2, the J gene TRBJ2-3; TRBD2 aligns across 8 bases. Per the germline V gene, CDR1 is LGHNA and CDR2 is YNFKEQ. The CDR3 contains 11 residues. V lost 10 bases to trimming and J lost 4 bases; unmatched junction nucleotides: 1.

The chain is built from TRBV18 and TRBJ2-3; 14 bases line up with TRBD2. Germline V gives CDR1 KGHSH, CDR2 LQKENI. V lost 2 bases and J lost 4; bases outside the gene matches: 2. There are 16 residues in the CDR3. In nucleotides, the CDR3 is TGTGCCAGCTCACCATTGGGACTAGCGGGAGCAGATACGCAGTATTTT. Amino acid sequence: CASSPLGLAGADTQYF.

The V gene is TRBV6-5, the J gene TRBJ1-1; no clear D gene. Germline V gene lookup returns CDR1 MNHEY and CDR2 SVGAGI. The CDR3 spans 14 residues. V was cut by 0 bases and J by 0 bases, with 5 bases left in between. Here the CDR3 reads CASSYSRVNTEAFF. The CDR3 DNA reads TGTGCCAGCAGTTACTCGAGGGTGAACACTGAAGCTTTCTTT.

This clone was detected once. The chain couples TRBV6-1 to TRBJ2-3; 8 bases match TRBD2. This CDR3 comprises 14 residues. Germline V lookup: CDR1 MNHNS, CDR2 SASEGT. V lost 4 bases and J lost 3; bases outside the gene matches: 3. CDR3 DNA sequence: TGTGCCAGCAGTGGACTAGCGTCAACAGATACGCAGTATTTT. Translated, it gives CASSGLASTDTQYF.

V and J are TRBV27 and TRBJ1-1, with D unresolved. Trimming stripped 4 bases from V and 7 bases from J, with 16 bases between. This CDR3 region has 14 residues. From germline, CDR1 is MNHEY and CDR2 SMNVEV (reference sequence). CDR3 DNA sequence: TGTGCCAGCAGTTCCCGGACGTCTAGATATGAAGCTTTCTTT. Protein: CASSSRTSRYEAFF.

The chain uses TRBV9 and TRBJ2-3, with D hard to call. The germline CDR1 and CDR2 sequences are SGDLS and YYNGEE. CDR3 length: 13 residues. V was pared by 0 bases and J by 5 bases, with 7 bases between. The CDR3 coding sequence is TGTGCCAGCAGCGTAGCTATCGAAGATACGCAGTATTTT. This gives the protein CASSVAIEDTQYF.

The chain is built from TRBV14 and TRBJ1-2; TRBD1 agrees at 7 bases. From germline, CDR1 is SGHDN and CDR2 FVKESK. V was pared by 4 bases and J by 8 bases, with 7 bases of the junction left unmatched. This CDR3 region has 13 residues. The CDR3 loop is CASSLTGEQGYTF. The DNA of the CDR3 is TGTGCCAGCAGCCTAACAGGGGAGCAGGGCTACACCTTC.